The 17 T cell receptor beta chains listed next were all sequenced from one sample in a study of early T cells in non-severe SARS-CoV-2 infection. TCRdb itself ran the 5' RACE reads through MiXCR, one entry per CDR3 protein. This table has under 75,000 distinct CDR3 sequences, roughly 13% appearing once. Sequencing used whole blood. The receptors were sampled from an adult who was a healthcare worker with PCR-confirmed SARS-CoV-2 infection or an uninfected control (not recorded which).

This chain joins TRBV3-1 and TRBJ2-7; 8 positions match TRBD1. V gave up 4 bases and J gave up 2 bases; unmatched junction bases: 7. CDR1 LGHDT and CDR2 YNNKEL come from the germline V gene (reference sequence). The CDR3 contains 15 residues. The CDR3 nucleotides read TGTGCCAGCAGCCCCTGGACAGGGACCGCCTACGAGCAGTACTTC. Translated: CASSPWTGTAYEQYF.

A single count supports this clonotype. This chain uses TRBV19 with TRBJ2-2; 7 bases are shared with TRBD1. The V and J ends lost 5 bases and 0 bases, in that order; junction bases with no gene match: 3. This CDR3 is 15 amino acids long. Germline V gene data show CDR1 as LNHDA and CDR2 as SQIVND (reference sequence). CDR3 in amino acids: CASSLTGPNTGELFF. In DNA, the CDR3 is TGTGCCAGTAGTTTGACAGGGCCGAACACCGGGGAGCTGTTTTTT.

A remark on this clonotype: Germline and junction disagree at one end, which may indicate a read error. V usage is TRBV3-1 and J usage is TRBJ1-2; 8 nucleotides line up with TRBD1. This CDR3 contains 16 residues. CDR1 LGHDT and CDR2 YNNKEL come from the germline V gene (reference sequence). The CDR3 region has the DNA TGTGCCAGCAGCCAAGGTGGACAGGGCCCTGACTATGGCTACTCCTTC. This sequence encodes CASSQGGQGPDYGYSF.

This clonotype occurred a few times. This CDR3 reads CASRPGQGIKPQHF. Here the CDR3 DNA reads TGTGCCAGCAGACCGGGACAGGGGATTAAGCCCCAGCATTTT. The chain joins TRBV6-6 to TRBJ1-5, with 10 bases lining up with TRBD1. CDR3 length: 14 amino acids. The V gene end was trimmed by 6 bases and the J gene end by 8 bases; junction bases not matched to a gene: 7. CDR1 is MNHNY and CDR2 is SVGAGI in the germline V gene (reference sequence).

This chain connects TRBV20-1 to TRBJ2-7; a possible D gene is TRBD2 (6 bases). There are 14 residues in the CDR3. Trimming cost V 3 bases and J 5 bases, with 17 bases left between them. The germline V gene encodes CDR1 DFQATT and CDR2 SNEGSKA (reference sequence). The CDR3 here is CSASLGREADEQYF. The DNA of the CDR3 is TGCAGTGCTAGCCTGGGCAGGGAGGCCGACGAGCAGTACTTC.

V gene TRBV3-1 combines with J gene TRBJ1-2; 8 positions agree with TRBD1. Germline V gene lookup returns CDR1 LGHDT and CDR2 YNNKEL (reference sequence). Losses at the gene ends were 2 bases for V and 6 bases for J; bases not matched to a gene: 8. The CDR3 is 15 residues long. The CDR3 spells CASSQPGTGPDGYTF. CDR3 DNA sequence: TGTGCCAGCAGCCAACCCGGGACAGGCCCTGATGGCTACACCTTC.

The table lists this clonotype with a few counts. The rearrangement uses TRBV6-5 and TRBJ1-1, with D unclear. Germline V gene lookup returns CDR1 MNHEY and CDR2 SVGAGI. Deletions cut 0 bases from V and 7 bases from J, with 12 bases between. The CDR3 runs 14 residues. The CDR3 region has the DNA TGTGCCAGCAGTTACTCCTCGGGCAGAATTGAAGCTTTCTTT. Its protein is CASSYSSGRIEAFF.

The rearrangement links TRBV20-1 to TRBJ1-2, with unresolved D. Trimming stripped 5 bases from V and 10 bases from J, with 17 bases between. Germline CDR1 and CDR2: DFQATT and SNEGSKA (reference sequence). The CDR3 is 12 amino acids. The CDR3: CSALGGIFYYTF. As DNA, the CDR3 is TGCAGTGCTTTAGGAGGGATCTTTTACTACACCTTC.

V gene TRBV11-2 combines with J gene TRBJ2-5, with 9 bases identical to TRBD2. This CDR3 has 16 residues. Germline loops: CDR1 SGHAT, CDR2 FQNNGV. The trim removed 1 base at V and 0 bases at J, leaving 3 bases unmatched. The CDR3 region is CASSLAGTSYQETQYF. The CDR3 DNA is TGTGCCAGCAGCTTAGCCGGGACTAGCTACCAAGAGACCCAGTACTTC.

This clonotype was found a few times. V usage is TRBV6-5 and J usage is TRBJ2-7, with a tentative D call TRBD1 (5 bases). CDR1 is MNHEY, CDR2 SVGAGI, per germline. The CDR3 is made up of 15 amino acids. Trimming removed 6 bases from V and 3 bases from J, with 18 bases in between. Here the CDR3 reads CASSPYTQGHYEQYF. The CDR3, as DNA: TGTGCCAGCAGCCCCTACACCCAAGGACACTACGAGCAGTACTTC.

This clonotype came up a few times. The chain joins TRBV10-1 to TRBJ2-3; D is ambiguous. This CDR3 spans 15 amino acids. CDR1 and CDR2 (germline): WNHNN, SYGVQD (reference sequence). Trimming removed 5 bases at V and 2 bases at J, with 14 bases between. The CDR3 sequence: CASSLRLGNTDTQYF. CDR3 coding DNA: TGCGCCAGCAGTCTCCGGTTGGGGAACACAGATACGCAGTATTTT.

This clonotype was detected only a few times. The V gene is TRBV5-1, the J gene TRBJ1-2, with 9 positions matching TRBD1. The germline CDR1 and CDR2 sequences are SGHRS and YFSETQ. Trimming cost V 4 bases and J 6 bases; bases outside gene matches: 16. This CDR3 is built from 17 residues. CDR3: CASSLSGTGNQGDGYTF. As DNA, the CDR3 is TGCGCCAGCAGCCTCTCCGGGACAGGGAATCAAGGGGATGGCTACACCTTC.

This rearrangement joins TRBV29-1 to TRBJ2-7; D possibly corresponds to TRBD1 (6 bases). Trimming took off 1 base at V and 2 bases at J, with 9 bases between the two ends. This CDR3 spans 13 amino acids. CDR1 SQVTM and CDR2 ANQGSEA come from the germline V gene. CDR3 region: CSVEAGVPYEQYF. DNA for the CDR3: TGCAGCGTTGAAGCAGGGGTCCCCTACGAGCAGTACTTC.

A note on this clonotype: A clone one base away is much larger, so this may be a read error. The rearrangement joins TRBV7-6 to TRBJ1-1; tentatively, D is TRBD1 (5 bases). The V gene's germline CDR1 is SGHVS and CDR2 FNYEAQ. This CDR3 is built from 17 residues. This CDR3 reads CGSSLAGRGVMNTEAFF. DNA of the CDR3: TGTGGCAGCAGCTTAGCGGGCAGAGGGGTAATGAACACTGAAGCTTTCTTT.

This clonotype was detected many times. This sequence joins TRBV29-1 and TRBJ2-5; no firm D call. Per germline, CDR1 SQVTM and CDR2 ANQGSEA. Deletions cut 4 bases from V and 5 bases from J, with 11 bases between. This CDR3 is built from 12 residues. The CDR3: CSVAVQSETQYF. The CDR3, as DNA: TGCAGCGTTGCTGTTCAGTCGGAGACCCAGTACTTC.

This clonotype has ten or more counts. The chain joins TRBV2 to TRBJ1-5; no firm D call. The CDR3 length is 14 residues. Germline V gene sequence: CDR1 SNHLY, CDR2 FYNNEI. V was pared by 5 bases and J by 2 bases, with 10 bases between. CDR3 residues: CASSPTLRNQPQHF. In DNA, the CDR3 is TGTGCCAGCAGTCCGACATTGCGCAATCAGCCCCAGCATTTT.

CDR3 sequence reads: CSAPGPGLGPLHF. DNA for the CDR3: TGCAGTGCCCCTGGGCCGGGACTCGGCCCCCTCCACTTT. The rearrangement links TRBV20-1 to TRBJ1-6; D is possibly TRBD1 (5 bases). V shed 6 bases and J shed 13 bases, with 19 bases lying between them. This CDR3 is built from 13 residues. The germline V gene has CDR1 DFQATT and CDR2 SNEGSKA (reference sequence).